This T cell receptor (beta chain) was captured in a study of control samples from healthy donors and cancer patients. TCRdb's copy holds only in-frame clones and misses some; the assay was immunoSEQ multiplex PCR. The profile shows about 100,000 clones, more than 75% of them singletons. Germline CDR1 is KGHSH and CDR2 is LQKENI. V dropped 6 bases and J dropped 2 bases, with 16 bases sitting between them. This CDR3 has 15 residues. The sample was blood. The receptor's source is a woman between 45 and 65 years old in good health. The chain combines TRBV18 with TRBJ1-1; TRBD1 might be the D (6 bases). The CDR3 DNA is TGTGCCAGCTCCCACGGGGGACAAGCAAACACTGAAGCTTTCTTT. Its protein product is CASSHGGQANTEAFF.